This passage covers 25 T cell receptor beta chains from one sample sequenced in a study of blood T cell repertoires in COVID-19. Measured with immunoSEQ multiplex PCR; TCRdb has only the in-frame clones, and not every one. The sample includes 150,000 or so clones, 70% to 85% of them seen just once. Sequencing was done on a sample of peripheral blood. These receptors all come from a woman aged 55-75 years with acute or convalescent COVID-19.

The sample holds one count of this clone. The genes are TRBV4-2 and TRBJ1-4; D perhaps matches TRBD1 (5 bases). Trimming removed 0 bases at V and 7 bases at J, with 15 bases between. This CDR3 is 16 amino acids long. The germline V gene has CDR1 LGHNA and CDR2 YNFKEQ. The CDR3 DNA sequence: TGTGCCAGCAGCCAAGACGGGGGGGTTGCCAGTGAAAAACTGTTTTTT. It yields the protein CASSQDGGVASEKLFF.

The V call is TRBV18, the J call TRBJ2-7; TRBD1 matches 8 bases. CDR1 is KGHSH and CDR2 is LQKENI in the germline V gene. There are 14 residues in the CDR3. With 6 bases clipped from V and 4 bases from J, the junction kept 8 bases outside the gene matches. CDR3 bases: TGTGCCAGCTCGCCTCAGGACAGGGATTACGAGCAGTACTTC. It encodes CASSPQDRDYEQYF.

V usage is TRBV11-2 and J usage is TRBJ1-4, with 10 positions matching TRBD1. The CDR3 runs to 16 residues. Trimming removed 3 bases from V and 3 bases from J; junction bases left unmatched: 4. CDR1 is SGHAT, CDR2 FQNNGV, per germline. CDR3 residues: CASSFGQGGANEKLFF. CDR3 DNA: TGTGCCAGCAGCTTCGGACAGGGGGGGGCTAATGAAAAACTGTTTTTT.

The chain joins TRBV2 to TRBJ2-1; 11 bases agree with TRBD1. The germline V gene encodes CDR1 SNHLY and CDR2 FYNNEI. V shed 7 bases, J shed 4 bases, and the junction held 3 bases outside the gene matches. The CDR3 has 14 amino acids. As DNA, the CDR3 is TGTGCCAGCAAGGGACAGGGGGGTTACAATGAGCAGTTCTTC. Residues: CASKGQGGYNEQFF.

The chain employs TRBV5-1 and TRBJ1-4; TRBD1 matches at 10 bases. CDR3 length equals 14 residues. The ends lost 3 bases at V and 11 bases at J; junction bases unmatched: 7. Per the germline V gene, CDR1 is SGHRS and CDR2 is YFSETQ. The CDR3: CASSYGTGVGKLFF. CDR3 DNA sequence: TGCGCCAGCAGCTATGGGACAGGGGTGGGGAAACTGTTTTTT.

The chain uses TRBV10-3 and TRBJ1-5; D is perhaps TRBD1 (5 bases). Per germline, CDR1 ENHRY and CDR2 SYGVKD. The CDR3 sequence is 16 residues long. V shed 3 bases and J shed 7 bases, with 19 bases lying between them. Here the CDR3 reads CAISDSIPGGYQPQHF. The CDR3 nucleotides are TGTGCCATCAGTGATTCGATTCCTGGGGGGTACCAGCCCCAGCATTTT.

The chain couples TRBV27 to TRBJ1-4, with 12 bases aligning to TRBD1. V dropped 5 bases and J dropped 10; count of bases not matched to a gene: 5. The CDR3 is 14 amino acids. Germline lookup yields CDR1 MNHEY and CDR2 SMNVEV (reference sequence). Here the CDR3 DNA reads TGTGCCAGCAGTCTGGGACAGGGGGCTGGAAAACTGTTTTTT. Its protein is CASSLGQGAGKLFF.

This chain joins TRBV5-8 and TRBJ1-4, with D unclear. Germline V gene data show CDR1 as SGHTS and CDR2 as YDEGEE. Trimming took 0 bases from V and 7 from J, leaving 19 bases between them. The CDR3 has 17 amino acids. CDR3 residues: CASSLAGFGDRGEKLFF. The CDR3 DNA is TGTGCCAGCAGCTTGGCCGGGTTCGGGGATCGAGGTGAAAAACTGTTTTTT.

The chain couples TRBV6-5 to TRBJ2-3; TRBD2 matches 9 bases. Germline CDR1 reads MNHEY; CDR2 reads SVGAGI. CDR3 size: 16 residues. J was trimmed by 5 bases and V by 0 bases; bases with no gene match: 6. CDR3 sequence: CASSYSVAGALDTQYF. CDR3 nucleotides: TGTGCCAGCAGTTACTCGGTAGCGGGGGCTTTAGATACGCAGTATTTT.

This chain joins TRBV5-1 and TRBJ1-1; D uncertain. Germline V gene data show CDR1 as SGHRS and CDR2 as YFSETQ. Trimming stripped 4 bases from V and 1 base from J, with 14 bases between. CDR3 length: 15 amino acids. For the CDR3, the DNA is TGCGCCAGCAGCACCATGGGGAGGGCGAACACTGAAGCTTTCTTT. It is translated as CASSTMGRANTEAFF.

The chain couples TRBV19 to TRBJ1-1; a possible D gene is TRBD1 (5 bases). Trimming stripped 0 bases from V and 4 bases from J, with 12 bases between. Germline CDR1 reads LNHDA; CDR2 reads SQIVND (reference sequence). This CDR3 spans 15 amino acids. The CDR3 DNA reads TGTGCCAGTAGTATAGATCTATACGGGGGCACTGAAGCTTTCTTT. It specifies CASSIDLYGGTEAFF.

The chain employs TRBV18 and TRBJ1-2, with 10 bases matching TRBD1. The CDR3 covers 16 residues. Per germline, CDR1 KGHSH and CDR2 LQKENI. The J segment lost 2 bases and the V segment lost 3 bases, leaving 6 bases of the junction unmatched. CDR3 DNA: TGTGCCAGCTCACCGGGACAGGGGACGAGAAACTATGGCTACACCTTC. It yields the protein CASSPGQGTRNYGYTF.

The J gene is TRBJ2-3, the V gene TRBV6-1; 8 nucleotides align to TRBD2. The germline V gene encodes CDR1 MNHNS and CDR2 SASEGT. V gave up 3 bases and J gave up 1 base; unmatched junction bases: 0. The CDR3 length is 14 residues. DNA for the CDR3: TGTGCCAGCAGTGACGGGGGGGGCACAGATACGCAGTATTTT. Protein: CASSDGGGTDTQYF.

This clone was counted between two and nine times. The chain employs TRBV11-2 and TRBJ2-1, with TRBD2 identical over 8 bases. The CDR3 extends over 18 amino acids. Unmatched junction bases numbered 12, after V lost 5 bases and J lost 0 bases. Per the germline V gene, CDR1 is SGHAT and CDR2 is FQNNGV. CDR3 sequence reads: CASSPGWSGGSSYNEQFF. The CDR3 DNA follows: TGTGCCAGCAGCCCCGGGTGGAGCGGGGGAAGCTCCTACAATGAGCAGTTCTTC.

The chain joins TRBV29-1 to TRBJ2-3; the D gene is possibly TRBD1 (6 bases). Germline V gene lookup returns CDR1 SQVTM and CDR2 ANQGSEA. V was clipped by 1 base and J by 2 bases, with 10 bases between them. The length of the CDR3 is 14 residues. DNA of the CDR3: TGCAGCGTTGAAGGGGGGCGATTCACAGATACGCAGTATTTT. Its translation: CSVEGGRFTDTQYF.

CDR3 amino acids: CASSWYQGPGNTIYF. The CDR3 DNA follows: TGTGCCAGCAGCTGGTATCAGGGTCCGGGAAACACCATATATTTT. This chain connects TRBV7-9 to TRBJ1-3; tentative D call: TRBD1 (5 bases). Trimming removed 4 bases at V and 4 bases at J, with 14 bases between. CDR3 length: 15 residues. Germline CDR1 SEHNR, CDR2 FQNEAQ (reference sequence).

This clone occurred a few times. In DNA, the CDR3 is TGTGCCAGCTCACCCCAAGGCGGACTAGCGGGTGGAACCTCCTACGAGCAGTACTTC. Translated, it gives CASSPQGGLAGGTSYEQYF. The chain combines TRBV18 with TRBJ2-7; TRBD2 matches at 11 bases. From germline, CDR1 is KGHSH and CDR2 LQKENI. The CDR3 consists of 19 residues. The ends lost 3 bases at V and 0 bases at J; junction bases unmatched: 13.

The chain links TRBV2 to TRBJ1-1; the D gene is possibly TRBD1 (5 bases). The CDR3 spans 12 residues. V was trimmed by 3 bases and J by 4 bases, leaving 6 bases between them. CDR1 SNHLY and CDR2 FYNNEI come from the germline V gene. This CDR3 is CASSDQGTEAFF. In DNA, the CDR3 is TGTGCCAGCAGTGATCAGGGCACTGAAGCTTTCTTT.

CDR3 loop: CASSRTGEGSGELFF. As DNA, the CDR3 is TGTGCCAGCAGCCGGACAGGGGAAGGATCCGGGGAGCTGTTTTTT. The gene calls are TRBV7-3 and TRBJ2-2, with 9 bases identical to TRBD1. The CDR3 loop spans 15 amino acids. With V trimmed by 5 bases and J by 6 bases, 7 bases remained unmatched. Germline assignment: CDR1 SGHTA and CDR2 FQGTGA.

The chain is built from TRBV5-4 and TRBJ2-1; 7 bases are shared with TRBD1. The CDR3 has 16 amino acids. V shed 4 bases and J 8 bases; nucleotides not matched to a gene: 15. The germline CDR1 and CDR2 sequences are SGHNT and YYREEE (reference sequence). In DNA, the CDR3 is TGTGCCAGCAGCCTGGGACAGAGAAATAGTTTACATGAGCAGTTCTTC. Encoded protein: CASSLGQRNSLHEQFF.

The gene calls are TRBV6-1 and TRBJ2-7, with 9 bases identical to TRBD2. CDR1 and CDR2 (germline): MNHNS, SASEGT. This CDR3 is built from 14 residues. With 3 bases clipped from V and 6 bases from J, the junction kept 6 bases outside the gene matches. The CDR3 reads CASSDRAGGREQYV. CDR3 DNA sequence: TGTGCCAGCAGTGACCGGGCGGGGGGGCGCGAGCAGTACGTC.

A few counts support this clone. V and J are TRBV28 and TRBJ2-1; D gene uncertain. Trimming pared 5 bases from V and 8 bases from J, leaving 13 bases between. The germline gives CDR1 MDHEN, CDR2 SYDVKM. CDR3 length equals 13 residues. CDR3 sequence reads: CASSLPPTDEQFF. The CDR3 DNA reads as TGTGCCAGCAGTCTACCCCCGACTGATGAGCAGTTCTTC.

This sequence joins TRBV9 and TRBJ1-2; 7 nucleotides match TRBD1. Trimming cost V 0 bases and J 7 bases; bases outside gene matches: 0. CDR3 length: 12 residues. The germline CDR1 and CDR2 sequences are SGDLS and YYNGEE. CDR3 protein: CASSVAGGGYTF. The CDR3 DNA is TGTGCCAGCAGCGTAGCAGGGGGTGGCTACACCTTC. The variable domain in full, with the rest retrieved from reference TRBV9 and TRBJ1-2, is DSGVTQTPKHLITATGQRVTLRCSPRSGDLSVYWYQQSLDQGLQFLIQYYNGEERAKGNILERFSAQQFPDLHSELNLSSLELGDSALYFCASSVAGGGYTFGSGTRLTVV.

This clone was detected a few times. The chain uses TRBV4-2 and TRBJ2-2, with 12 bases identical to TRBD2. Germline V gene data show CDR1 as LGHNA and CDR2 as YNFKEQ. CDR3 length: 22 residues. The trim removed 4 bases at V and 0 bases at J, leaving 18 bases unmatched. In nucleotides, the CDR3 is TGTGCCAGCAGCCCCCTTTATAGCCCCGGGGCTAGCGGGGGGGCGAACACCGGGGAGCTGTTTTTT. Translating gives CASSPLYSPGASGGANTGELFF.

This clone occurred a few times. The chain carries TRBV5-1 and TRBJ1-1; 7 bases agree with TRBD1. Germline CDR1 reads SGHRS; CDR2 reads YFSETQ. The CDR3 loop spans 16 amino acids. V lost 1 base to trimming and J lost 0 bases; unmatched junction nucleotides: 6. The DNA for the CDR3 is TGCGCCAGCAGCTTGATGGGCCAGGGGGTGAACACTGAAGCTTTCTTT. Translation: CASSLMGQGVNTEAFF.